This note documents a single T cell receptor beta chain sequence. The antigen is undetermined. This CDR3 is also generated by other DNA sequences in the sample. This specimen comes from a study of shared clonotypes between healthy human individuals. Study-wide points: Sampling was confined to blood; repertoires within tissues likely differ.

Germline loops: CDR1 SGHTA, CDR2 FQGTGA. The CDR3 loop spans 13 amino acids. The V end was cut by 1 base, the J end by 2 bases, with 4 bases between. The protocol was immunoSEQ multiplex PCR, while the TCRdb copy is restricted to in-frame clones and leaves out a portion. The sample has around 2.1 million clones; 90% to 95% are singletons. Cells designated naive CD8 were CD45RO-negative and were positively selected for CCR7, with terminally differentiated effector memory CD45RA+ cells excluded. Caucasian adults living in Nashville, Tennessee, provided all samples. The receptor comes from a man between 18 and 35 years old in good health. Some clones in this sample may be carry-over from other donors' samples. J is TRBJ2-3 and V is TRBV7-3; no reliable D call. Sequenced input: naive CD8+ T cells from PBMCs. The CDR3 loop is CASSLISTDTQYF. The DNA for the CDR3 is TGTGCCAGCAGCTTAATCTCCACAGATACGCAGTATTTT.